This TCR beta chain was sequenced in a study of T cells after yellow fever vaccination. Study-level findings and limits: Clones that expanded after primary vaccination mostly reappeared after the booster (roughly 95% CD4, about 91% CD8). Clonotypes shared by both compartments, CD4 and CD8, made up a small share. Peak timing came faster in the weaker secondary response, day 5 versus 15.

This clonotype was counted between two and nine times. Its antigen is undetermined. Between the trimmed V and J ends, which lost 4 bases and 3 bases, there was a span of 7 bases. The CDR3 has 13 amino acids. Germline CDR1 and CDR2: LNHDA and SQIVND (reference sequence). The TCR cDNA carried a universal primer site and UMIs from 5'RACE template switching. Each CDR3 protein gets one entry after TCRdb re-called the 5' RACE reads with MiXCR. The sample has 300,000 to 400,000 distinct CDR3 sequences, approximately 5.7% seen once. V and J are TRBV19 and TRBJ2-1; D is unclear. This TCR was recovered from a man aged 25 to 40 who received the YFV17D yellow fever vaccine. Specimen: PBMCs, collected 5 days after the yellow fever booster vaccination. CDR3 coding DNA: TGTGCCAGTAGTAGGCTTCACTACAATGAGCAGTTCTTC. Translation gives CASSRLHYNEQFF. Together with reference TRBV19 and TRBJ2-1, the CDR3 gives the full variable domain: DGGITQSPKYLFRKEGQNVTLSCEQNLNHDAMYWYRQDPGQGLRLIYYSQIVNDFQKGDIAEGYSVSREKKESFPLTVTSAQKNPTAFYLCASSRLHYNEQFFGPGTRLTVL.